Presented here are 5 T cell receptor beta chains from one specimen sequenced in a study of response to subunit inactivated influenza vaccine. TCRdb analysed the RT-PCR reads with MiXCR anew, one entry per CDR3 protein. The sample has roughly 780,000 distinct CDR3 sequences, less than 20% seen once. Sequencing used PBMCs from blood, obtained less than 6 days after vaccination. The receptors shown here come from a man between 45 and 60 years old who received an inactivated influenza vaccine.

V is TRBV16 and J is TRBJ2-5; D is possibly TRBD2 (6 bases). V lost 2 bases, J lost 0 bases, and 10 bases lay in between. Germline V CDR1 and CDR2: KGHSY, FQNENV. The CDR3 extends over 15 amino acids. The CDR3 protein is CASSQARGNQETQYF. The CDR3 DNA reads TGTGCCAGCAGCCAAGCACGGGGGAACCAAGAGACCCAGTACTTC. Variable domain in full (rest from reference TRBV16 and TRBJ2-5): GEEVAQTPKHLVRGEGQKAKLYCAPIKGHSYVFWYQQVLKNEFKFLISFQNENVFDETGMPKERFSAKCLPNSPCSLEIQATKLEDSAVYFCASSQARGNQETQYFGPGTRLLVL.

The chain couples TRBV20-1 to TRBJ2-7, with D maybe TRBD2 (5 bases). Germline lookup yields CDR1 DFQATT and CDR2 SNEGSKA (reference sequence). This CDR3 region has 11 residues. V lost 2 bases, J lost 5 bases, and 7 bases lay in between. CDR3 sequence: CSARLADEQYF. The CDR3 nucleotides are TGCAGTGCTAGACTAGCAGACGAGCAGTACTTC.

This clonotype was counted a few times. CDR3 in DNA: TGTGCCACCTGGGCAGGGGGTAACACTGAAGCTTTCTTT. Encoded protein: CATWAGGNTEAFF. The rearrangement uses TRBV24-1 and TRBJ1-1; 7 bases agree with TRBD1. Germline CDR1 is KGHDR and CDR2 is SFDVKD. The CDR3 is 13 residues long. With V trimmed by 9 bases and J by 2 bases, 5 bases remained unmatched.

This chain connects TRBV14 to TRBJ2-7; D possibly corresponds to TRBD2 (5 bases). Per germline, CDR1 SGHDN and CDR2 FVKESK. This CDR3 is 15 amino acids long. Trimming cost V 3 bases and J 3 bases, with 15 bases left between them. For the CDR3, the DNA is TGTGCCAGCAGCCAGATGGGCGACGGGAACTACGAGCAGTACTTC. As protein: CASSQMGDGNYEQYF.

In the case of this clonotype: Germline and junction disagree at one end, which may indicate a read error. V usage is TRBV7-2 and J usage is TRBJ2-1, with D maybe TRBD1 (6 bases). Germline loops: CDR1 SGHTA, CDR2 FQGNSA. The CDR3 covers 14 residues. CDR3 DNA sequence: TGTGCCAGCAGCTTCAGGGGTTCCTACGATGAGCAGTTCTTC. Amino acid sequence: CASSFRGSYDEQFF.